This T cell receptor beta chain originates from a study of shared clonotypes between healthy human individuals. The germline V gene has CDR1 SGHTA and CDR2 FQGTGA. The CDR3 is 15 residues long. Trimming removed 5 bases from V and 1 base from J; junction bases left unmatched: 3. Clones were read by immunoSEQ multiplex PCR, and TCRdb kept only the in-frame ones, dropping some. The table records 2 million to 2.5 million clones, approximately 95% of them present only once. Sequenced material: naive CD4+ T cells from PBMCs. As for subset: CD45RA+ positively selected. The chain joins TRBV7-3 to TRBJ2-1; 9 nucleotides agree with TRBD2. The TCR sequence derives from a young man in good health. Some clones in this sample may be carry-over from other donors' samples. The DNA for the CDR3 is TGTGCCAGCAGCGCTAGCGGGGCTTCCTACAATGAGCAGTTCTTC. Protein: CASSASGASYNEQFF.